Described below is a single T cell receptor beta chain sequence and its context. These data belong to a study of T cell responses to AZD1222 COVID-19 vaccine. Clones were sequenced by immunoSEQ multiplex PCR, and TCRdb holds only the in-frame ones, with some missing. The data show over 60,000 clones, 88% seen once. Germline V gene data show CDR1 as SGHAT and CDR2 as FQNNGV. The CDR3 runs to 15 residues. With 2 bases removed from V and 3 bases from J, the gap between germline ends came to 14 bases. The TCR sequence derives from an adult who received the MenACWY meningococcal vaccine as a control. This specimen consisted of peripheral blood, obtained 28 days after the second dose of the MenACWY control vaccine. This chain connects TRBV11-2 to TRBJ2-7, with D possibly being TRBD1 (6 bases). The CDR3 DNA reads as TGTGCCAGCAGCTTATGGGCAGGGGCCCTCTACGAGCAGTACTTC. Its translation is CASSLWAGALYEQYF.